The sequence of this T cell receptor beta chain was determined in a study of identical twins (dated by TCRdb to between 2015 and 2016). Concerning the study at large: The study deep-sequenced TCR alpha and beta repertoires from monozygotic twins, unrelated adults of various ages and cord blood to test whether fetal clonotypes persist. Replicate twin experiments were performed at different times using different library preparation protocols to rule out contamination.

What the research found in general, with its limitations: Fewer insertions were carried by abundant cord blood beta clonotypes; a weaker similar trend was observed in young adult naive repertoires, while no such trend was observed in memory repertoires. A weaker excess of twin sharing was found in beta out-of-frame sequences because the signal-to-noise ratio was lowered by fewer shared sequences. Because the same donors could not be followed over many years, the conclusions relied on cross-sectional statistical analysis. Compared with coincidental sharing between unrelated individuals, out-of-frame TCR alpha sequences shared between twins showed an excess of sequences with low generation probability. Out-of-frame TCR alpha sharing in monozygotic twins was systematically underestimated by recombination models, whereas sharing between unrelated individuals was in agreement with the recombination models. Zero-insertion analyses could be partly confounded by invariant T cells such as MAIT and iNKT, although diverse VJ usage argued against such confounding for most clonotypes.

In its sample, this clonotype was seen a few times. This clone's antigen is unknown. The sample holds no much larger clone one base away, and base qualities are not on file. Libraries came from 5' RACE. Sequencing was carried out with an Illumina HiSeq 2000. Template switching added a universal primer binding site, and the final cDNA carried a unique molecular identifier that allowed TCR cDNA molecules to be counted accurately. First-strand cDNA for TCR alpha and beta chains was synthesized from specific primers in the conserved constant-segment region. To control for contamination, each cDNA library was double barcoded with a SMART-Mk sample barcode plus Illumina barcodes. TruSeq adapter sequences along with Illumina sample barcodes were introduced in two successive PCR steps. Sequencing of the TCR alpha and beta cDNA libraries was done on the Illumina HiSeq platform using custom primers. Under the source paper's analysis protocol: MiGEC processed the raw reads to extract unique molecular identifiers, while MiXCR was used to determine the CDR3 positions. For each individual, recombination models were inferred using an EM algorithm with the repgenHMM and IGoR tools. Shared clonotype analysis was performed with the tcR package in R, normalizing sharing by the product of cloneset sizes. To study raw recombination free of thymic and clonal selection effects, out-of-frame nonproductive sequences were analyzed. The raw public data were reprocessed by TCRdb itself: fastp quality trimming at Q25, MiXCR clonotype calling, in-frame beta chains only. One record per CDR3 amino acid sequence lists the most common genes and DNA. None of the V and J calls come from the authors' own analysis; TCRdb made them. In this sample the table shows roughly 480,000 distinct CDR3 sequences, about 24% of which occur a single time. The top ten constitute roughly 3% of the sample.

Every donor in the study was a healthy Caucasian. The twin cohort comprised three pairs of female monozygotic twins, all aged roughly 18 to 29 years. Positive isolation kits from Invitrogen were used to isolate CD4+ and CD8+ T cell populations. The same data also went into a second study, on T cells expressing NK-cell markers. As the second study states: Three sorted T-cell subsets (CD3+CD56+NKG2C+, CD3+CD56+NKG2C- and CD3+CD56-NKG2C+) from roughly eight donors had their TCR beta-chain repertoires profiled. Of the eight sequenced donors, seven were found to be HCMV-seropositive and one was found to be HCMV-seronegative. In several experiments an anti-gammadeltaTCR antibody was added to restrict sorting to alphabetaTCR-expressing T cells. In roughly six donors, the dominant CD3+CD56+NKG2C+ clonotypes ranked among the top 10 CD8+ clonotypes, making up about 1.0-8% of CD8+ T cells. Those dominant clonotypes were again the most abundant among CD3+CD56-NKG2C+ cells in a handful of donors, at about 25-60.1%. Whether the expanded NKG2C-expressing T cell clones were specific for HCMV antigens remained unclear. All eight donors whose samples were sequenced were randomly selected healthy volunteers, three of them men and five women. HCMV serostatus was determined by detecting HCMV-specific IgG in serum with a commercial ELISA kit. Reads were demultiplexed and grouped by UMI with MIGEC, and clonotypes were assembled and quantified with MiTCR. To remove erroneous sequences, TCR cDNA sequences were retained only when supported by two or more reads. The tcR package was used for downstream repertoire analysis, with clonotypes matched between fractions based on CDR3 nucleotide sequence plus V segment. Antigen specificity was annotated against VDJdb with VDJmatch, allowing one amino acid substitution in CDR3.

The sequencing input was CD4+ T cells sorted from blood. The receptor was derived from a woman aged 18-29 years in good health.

CDR3 loop: CSAYSGGAPSYNEQFF. The DNA is as follows: TGCAGTGCTTATAGCGGGGGGGCCCCGTCCTACAATGAGCAGTTCTTC. Recombination linked TRBV20-1 to TRBJ2-1; TRBD2 matches 11 bases in the middle. The germline V gene (reference sequence) specifies DFQATT as CDR1 and SNEGSKA as CDR2. Here V drops 5 bases and J drops 1 base, and the junction holds 7 bases not matched to any gene. The CDR3 contains 16 residues, cysteine and phenylalanine counted. Kept here is only the CDR3 DNA, which spans 48 bases and is read in frame from base 1.